These T cell receptor beta chains were read from a single sample in a study of blood T cell repertoires in COVID-19. Only in-frame clones appear in the TCRdb table, and some are missing; sequencing was by immunoSEQ multiplex PCR. The sample includes more than 110,000 clones, 84% of them seen just once. Sequencing was done on a sample of PBMCs or T cells enriched from blood (not recorded which). Source of these receptors: a man aged 35-49 years with acute COVID-19. The CDR3 runs from the conserved cysteine through the conserved F or W. D genes are given only for firm matches. The size of a clone is reported for some rows only, either as once, few or many, or as a class for expanded clones.

clone_size cdr3_length j_call d_call v_call cdr3_nt cdr3_aa
- 13 TRBJ2-7 - TRBV28 TGTGCCAGCAGTTTGTACGGGACCTACGAGCAGTACTTC CASSLYGTYEQYF
- 12 TRBJ2-1 - TRBV19 TGTGCCAGTAGCCGGGCGGGTAATGAGCAGTTCTTC CASSRAGNEQFF
once 17 TRBJ1-5 - TRBV15 TGTGCCACCAGCAGTCTATCCCTGTCAAGTTCAAATCAGCCCCAGCATTTT CATSSLSLSSSNQPQHF
- 12 TRBJ1-5 - TRBV27 TGTGCCAGCAGTTTGGGAGGTCAGCCCCAGCATTTT CASSLGGQPQHF
- 15 TRBJ1-1 TRBD1 TRBV19 TGTGCCAGTAGTACACGGACAGGGGAAGGCACTGAAGCTTTCTTT CASSTRTGEGTEAFF
- 14 TRBJ1-4 - TRBV28 TGTGCCAGCAGTTTAGCAGGGACTAATGAAAAACTGTTTTTT CASSLAGTNEKLFF
many 14 TRBJ1-3 - TRBV29-1 TGCAGCGTCGAGTGGGGGCAGGCTGGAAACACCATATATTTT CSVEWGQAGNTIYF
- 15 TRBJ2-7 TRBD2 TRBV3-1/TRBV3-2 TGTGCCAGCAGCCAAGACGCTAGCGGGGGCTACGAGCAGTACTTC CASSQDASGGYEQYF
- 15 TRBJ2-2 - TRBV4-3 TGCGCCAGCAGCCAAGCCCAGGGGAACACCGGGGAGCTGTTTTTT CASSQAQGNTGELFF
- 17 TRBJ2-5 TRBD1 TRBV30 TGTGCCTGGACCAAACTCGGTGGGGCAGACAGGGGAACGGCCCAGTACTTC CAWTKLGGADRGTAQYF
- 16 TRBJ1-2 TRBD1 TRBV7-2 TGTGCCAGCAGCTCCAGCCTAGGGGTCAGGGGGAATGGCTACACCTTC CASSSSLGVRGNGYTF
- 16 TRBJ2-3 - TRBV7-9 TGTGCCAGCAGCTTAGCCCCGACAGGCTTCACAGATACGCAGTATTTT CASSLAPTGFTDTQYF
- 16 TRBJ1-6 - TRBV4-3 TGCGCCAGCAGCCAAGAATGGACAGAGAATAATTCACCCCTCCACTTT CASSQEWTENNSPLHF
- 16 TRBJ2-1 TRBD1 TRBV7-2 TGTGCCAGCAGCTTTCCGGGACAGGGGGCGACCTATGAGCAGTTCTTC CASSFPGQGATYEQFF
once 16 TRBJ2-3 TRBD2 TRBV7-8 TGTGCCAGCAGCTTAGCTAGCGGGAGGGCCACAGATACGCAGTATTTT CASSLASGRATDTQYF
- 11 TRBJ2-7 TRBD1 TRBV6-6 TGTGCCAGCAAAACAGGGGGCGAGCAGTACTTC CASKTGGEQYF
- 15 TRBJ2-1 TRBD2 TRBV6-4 TGTGCCAGCAGTGATAGCGGGAGGGCCCTCAATGAGCAGTTCTTC CASSDSGRALNEQFF
- 13 TRBJ1-2 TRBD1 TRBV5-6 TGTGCCAGCAGCTTGGGACAGGGGAGTGGCTACACCTTC CASSLGQGSGYTF
- 13 TRBJ2-2 - TRBV11-2 TGTGCCAGCAGCCCAAGCCTGTCCGGGGAGCTGTTTTTT CASSPSLSGELFF
- 16 TRBJ1-1 - TRBV3-1/TRBV3-2 TGTGCCAGCAGCCATAGAAGACTGCGGCCATACACTGAAGCTTTCTTT CASSHRRLRPYTEAFF
- 15 TRBJ2-6 - TRBV5-1 TGCGCCAGCAGCAACAGGGATTCTGGGGCCAACGTCCTGACTTTC CASSNRDSGANVLTF
once 15 TRBJ2-1 - TRBV5-6 TGTGCCAGCAGCTCCCGGGACATGGGTTACAATGAGCAGTTCTTC CASSSRDMGYNEQFF
- 12 TRBJ1-2 TRBD1 TRBV28 TGTGCCAGCAGTTACCGGTGGGACAGCCAAGCCTTC CASSYRWDSQAF
- 13 TRBJ1-5 - TRBV19 TGTGCCAGTAGCCCGGGGGGGTTCGGGCCCCAGCATTTT CASSPGGFGPQHF
- 15 TRBJ2-7 TRBD1 TRBV2 TGTGCCAGCAGTGAAGCCTGGACAGGTTATTACGAGCAGTACTTC CASSEAWTGYYEQYF
few 15 TRBJ1-1 TRBD1 TRBV6-5 TGTGCCAGCAGTTCCGAGACAGGGGGCTGGACTGAAGCTTTCTTT CASSSETGGWTEAFF
- 14 TRBJ1-4 TRBD1 TRBV9 TGTGCCAGCAGCGCCGGGACAGCTCGTGAAAAACTGTTTTTT CASSAGTAREKLFF
- 15 TRBJ1-6 - TRBV10-3 TGTGCCATCAGTAGGCCTCCGGCCGGGAATTCACCCCTCCACTTT CAISRPPAGNSPLHF
- 18 TRBJ2-7 TRBD1 TRBV6-2/TRBV6-3 TGTGCCAGCAGTGACCCCGGGACAGGGGACCCTCTACCCTACGAGCAGTACTTC CASSDPGTGDPLPYEQYF